In this sample, the clone carrying this TCR beta chain turned up many times. Its specificity is unknown. The sample is drawn from a study of glioma-infiltrating T cells. Study overall: Before surgery, glioma patients received dexamethasone for at most six days.

The J segment lost 6 bases and the V segment lost 8 bases, leaving 10 bases of the junction unmatched. The CDR3 sequence is 13 residues long. Germline assignment: CDR1 MNHEY and CDR2 SMNVEV (reference sequence). Study-wide results and caveats: Non-neoplastic patients had below-expected tissue-blood divergence, while all gliomas exceeded expectation.

TCR alpha and beta CDR3 regions were amplified from RNA using iRepertoire nested multiplex PCR. TCRdb re-called the multiplex PCR reads with MiXCR, one entry per CDR3 protein. The repertoire holds around 390,000 distinct CDR3 sequences, with more than 35% as singletons. Sequencing was performed on glioma tissue, nonneoplastic brain tissue, or PBMCs (not recorded which). This chain uses TRBV27 with TRBJ2-7, with 7 bases matching TRBD2. The sequence derives from a human donor with low-grade glioma or glioblastoma, undergoing nonglioma brain surgery, or in good health (not recorded which). CDR3 nucleotides: TGTGCCAGCGCGGGTGGGACTATCCTCGAGCAGTACTTC. Protein product: CASAGGTILEQYF.